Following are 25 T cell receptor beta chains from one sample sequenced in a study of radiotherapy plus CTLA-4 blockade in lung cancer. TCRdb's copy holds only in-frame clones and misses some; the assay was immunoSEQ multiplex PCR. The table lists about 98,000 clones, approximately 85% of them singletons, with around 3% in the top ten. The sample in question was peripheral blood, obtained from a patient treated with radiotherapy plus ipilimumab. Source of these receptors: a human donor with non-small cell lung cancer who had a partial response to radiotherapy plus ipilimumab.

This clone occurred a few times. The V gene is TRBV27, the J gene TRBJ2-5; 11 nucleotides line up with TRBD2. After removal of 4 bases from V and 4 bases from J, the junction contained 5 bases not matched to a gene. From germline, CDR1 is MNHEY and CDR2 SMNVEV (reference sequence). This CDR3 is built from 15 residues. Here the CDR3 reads CASSWVAGGPETQYF. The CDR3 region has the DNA TGTGCCAGCAGTTGGGTAGCGGGAGGGCCAGAGACCCAGTACTTC.

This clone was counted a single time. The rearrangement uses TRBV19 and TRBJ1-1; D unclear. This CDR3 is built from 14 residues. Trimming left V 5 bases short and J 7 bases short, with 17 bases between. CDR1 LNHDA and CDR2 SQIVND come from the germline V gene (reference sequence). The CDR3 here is CASSRAERLGEAFF. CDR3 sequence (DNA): TGTGCCAGTAGTCGAGCCGAACGCCTCGGTGAAGCTTTCTTT.

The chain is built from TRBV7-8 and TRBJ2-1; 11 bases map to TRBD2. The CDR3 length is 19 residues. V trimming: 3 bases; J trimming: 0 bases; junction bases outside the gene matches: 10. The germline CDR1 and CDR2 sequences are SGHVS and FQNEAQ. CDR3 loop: CASSLGVKLAGVSYNEQFF. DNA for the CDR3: TGTGCCAGCAGCTTGGGGGTGAAACTAGCGGGGGTCTCCTACAATGAGCAGTTCTTC.

The CDR3 nucleotides are TGTGCCAGCAGGGAGACTAGCAAGCCCCATGGCACCGGGGAGCTGTTTTTT. Translation gives CASRETSKPHGTGELFF. The chain has TRBV21-1 and TRBJ2-2; the table's TRBD2 call for D was not verified on the DNA. TRBV21-1 is listed as a pseudogene. The CDR3 extends over 17 amino acids.

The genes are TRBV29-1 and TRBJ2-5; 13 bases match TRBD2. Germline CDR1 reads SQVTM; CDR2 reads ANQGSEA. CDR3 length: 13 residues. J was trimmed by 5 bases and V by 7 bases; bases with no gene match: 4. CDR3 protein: CSGTSGSRETQYF. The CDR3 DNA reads TGCAGCGGGACTAGCGGGAGCAGGGAGACCCAGTACTTC. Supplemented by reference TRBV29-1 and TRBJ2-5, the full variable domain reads SAVISQKPSRDICQRGTSLTIQCQVDSQVTMMFWYRQQPGQSLTLIATANQGSEATYESGFVIDKFPISRPNLTFSTLTVSNMSPEDSSIYLCSGTSGSRETQYFGPGTRLLVL.

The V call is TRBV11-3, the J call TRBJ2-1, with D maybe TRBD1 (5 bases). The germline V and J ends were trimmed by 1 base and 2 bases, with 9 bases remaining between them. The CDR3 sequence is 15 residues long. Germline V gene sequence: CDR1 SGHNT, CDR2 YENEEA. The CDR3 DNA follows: TGTGCCAGCAGCTTAGGCAGGGCCCCCTACAATGAGCAGTTCTTC. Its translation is CASSLGRAPYNEQFF.

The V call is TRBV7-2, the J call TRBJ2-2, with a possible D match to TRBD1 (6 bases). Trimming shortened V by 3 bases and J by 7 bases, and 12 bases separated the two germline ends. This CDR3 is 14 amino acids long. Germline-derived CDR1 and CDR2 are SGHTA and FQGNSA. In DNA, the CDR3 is TGTGCCAGCAGCTTGGCAGGGGCAAACGGGGAGCTGTTTTTT. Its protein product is CASSLAGANGELFF.

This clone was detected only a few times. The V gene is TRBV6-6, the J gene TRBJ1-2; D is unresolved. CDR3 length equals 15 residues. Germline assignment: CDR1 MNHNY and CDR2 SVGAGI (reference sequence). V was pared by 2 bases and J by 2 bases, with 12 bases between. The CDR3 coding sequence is TGTGCCAGCAGTTACGGTGGCGGGAGAAACTATGGCTACACCTTC. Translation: CASSYGGGRNYGYTF.

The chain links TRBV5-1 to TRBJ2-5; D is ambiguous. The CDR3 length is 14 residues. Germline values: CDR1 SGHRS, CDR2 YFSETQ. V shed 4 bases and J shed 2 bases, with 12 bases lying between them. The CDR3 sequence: CASSPYQVQETQYF. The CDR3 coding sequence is TGCGCCAGCAGCCCGTATCAGGTTCAAGAGACCCAGTACTTC.

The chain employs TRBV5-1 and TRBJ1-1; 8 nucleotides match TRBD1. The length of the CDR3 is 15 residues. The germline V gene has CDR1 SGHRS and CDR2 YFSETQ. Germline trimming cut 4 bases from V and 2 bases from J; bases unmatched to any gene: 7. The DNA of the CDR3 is TGCGCCAGCAGCGTGACAGGGGTCACCAACACTGAAGCTTTCTTT. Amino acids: CASSVTGVTNTEAFF.

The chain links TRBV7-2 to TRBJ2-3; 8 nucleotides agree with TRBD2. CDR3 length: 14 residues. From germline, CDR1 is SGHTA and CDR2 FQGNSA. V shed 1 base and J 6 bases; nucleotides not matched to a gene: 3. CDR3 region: CASSLGREGDTQYF. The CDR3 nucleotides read TGTGCCAGCAGCTTAGGACGGGAGGGGGATACGCAGTATTTT.

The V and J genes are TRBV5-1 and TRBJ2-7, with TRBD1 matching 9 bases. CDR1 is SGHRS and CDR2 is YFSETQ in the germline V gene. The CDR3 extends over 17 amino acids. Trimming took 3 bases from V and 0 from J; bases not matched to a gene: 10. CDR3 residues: CASSSPPGTGSSYEQYF. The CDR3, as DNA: TGCGCCAGCAGCTCCCCCCCCGGGACAGGGAGCTCCTACGAGCAGTACTTC.

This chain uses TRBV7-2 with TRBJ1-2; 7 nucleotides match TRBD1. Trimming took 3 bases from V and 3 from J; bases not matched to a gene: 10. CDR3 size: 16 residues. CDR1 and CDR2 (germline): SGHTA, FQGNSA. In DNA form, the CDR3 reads TGTGCCAGCAGCTTGGGACTCGGACAGGAGCACTATGGCTACACCTTC. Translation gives CASSLGLGQEHYGYTF.

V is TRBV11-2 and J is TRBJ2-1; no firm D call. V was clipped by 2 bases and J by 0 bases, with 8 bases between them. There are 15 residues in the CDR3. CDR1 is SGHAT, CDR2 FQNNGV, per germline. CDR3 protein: CASSLPGTSYNEQFF. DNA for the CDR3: TGTGCCAGCAGCTTACCGGGTACCTCCTACAATGAGCAGTTCTTC.

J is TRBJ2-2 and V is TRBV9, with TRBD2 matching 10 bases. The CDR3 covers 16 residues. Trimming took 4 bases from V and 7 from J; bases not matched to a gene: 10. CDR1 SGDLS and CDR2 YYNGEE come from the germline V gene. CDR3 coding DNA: TGTGCCAGCAGCCGACTAGCGGGCCGGGGGGGCGGGGAGCTGTTTTTT. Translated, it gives CASSRLAGRGGGELFF.

In DNA form, the CDR3 reads TGTGCCAGCAGCTCAGCGGGGGCCGGGAACACTGAAGCTTTCTTT. It yields the protein CASSSAGAGNTEAFF. The chain employs TRBV28 and TRBJ1-1; D might be TRBD1 (6 bases). This CDR3 spans 15 amino acids. Per germline, CDR1 MDHEN and CDR2 SYDVKM. V was cut by 6 bases and J by 1 base, with 15 bases left in between.

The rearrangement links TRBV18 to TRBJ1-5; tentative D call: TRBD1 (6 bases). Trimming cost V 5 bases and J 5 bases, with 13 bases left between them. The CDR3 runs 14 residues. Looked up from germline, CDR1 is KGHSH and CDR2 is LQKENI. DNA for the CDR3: TGTGCCAGCTCAGCGGGGGCCGGAGATCAGCCCCAGCATTTT. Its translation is CASSAGAGDQPQHF.

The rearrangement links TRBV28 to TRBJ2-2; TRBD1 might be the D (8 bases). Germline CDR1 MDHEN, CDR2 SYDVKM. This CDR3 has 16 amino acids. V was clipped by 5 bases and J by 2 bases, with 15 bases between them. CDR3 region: CASSRAGTGNTGELFF. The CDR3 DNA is TGTGCCAGCAGTCGAGCGGGGACAGGTAACACCGGGGAGCTGTTTTTT.

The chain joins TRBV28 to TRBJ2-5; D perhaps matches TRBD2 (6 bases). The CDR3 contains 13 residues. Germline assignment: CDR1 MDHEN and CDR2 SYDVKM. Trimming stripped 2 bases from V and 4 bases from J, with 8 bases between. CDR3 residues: CASSLAGRETQYF. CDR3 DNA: TGTGCCAGCAGTTTAGCGGGGAGAGAGACCCAGTACTTC.

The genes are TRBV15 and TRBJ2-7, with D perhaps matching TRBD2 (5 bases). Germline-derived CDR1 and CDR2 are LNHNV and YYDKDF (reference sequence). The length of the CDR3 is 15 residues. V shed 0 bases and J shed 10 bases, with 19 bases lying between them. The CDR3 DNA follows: TGTGCCACCAGCAGAGAAAGAGGGAGTTTGTCAACTCAGTACTTC. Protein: CATSRERGSLSTQYF.

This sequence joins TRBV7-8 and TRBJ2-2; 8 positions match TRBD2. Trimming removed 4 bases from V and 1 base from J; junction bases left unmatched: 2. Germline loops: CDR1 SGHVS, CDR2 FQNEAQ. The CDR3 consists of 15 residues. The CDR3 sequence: CASSYTSGNTGELFF. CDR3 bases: TGTGCCAGCAGCTATACTAGCGGGAACACCGGGGAGCTGTTTTTT. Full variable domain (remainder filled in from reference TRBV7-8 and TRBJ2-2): GAGVSQSPRYKVAKRGQDVALRCDPISGHVSLFWYQQALGQGPEFLTYFQNEAQLDKSGLPSDRFFAERPEGSVSTLKIQRTQQEDSAVYLCASSYTSGNTGELFFGEGSRLTVL.

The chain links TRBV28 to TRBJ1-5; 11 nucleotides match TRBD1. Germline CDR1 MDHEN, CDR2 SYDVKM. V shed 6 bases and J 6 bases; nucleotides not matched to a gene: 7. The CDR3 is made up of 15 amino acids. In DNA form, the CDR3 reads TGTGCCAGCAGCCCGGACAGGGGGCGCAGTCAGCCCCAGCATTTT. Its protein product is CASSPDRGRSQPQHF.

The CDR3 spells CSAFSDTQYF. The CDR3 DNA is TGCAGCGCCTTTTCAGATACGCAGTATTTT. This rearrangement joins TRBV29-1 to TRBJ2-3; D is uncertain. The CDR3 covers 10 residues. CDR1 is SQVTM and CDR2 is ANQGSEA in the germline V gene. Between the trimmed V and J ends, which lost 7 bases and 4 bases, there was a span of 6 bases.

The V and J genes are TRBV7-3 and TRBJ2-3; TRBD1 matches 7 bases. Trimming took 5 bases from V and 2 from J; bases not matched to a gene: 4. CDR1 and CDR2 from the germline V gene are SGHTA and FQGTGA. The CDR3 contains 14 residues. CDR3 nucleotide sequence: TGTGCCAGCAGCCCGGACAGGTCCACAGATACGCAGTATTTT. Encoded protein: CASSPDRSTDTQYF. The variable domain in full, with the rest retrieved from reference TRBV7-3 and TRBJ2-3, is GAGVSQTPSNKVTEKGKYVELRCDPISGHTALYWYRQSLGQGPEFLIYFQGTGAADDSGLPNDRFFAVRPEGSVSTLKIQRTERGDSAVYLCASSPDRSTDTQYFGPGTRLTVL.

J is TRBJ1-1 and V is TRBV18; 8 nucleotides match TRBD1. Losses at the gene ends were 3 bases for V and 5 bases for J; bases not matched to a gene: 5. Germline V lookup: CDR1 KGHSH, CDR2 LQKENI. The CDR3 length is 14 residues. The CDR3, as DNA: TGTGCCAGCTCACCGGACAGGGATCGGACTGAAGCTTTCTTT. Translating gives CASSPDRDRTEAFF.